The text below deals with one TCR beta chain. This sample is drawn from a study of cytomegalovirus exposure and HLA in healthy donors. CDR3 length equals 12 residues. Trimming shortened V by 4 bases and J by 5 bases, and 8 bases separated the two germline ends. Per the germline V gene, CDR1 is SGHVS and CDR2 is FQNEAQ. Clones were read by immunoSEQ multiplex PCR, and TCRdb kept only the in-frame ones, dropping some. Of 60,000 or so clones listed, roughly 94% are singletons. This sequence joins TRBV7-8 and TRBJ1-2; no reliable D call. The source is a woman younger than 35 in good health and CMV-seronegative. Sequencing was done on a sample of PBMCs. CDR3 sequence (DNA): TGTGCCAGCAGCTCGTTGTCTTATGGCTACACCTTC. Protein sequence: CASSSLSYGYTF.